The next 3 T cell receptor beta chains were all read from a single sample in a study of control samples from healthy donors and cancer patients (dated by TCRdb to the early 2020s). Library prep was done by the immunoSEQ multiplex PCR assay. TCRdb provides this immuneACCESS table in a form limited to in-frame rearrangements. Some clones are lacking; in checked studies, under half of them reflect an unresolved V gene, and why the rest are absent is not known. This sample's table contains 150,000 to 200,000 clones. The ten biggest clones cover 2% to 2.5% of the sample. Sequencing used blood. The source of these receptors is a woman aged 25 to 45 in good health.

The chain joins TRBV6-2 or TRBV6-3 to TRBJ1-1, with unresolved D. Germline CDR1 and CDR2: MNHEY and SVGEGT. The CDR3 has 15 amino acids. V lost 0 bases and J lost 2, with 10 bases in between. CDR3 in DNA: TGTGCCAGCAGTTACTCCGGAAGGGCAAACACTGAAGCTTTCTTT. Its protein product is CASSYSGRANTEAFF.

The chain is built from TRBV19 and TRBJ1-5, with TRBD1 identical over 9 bases. The CDR3 covers 18 residues. CDR1 is LNHDA and CDR2 is SQIVND in the germline V gene (reference sequence). Losses at the gene ends were 5 bases for V and 3 bases for J; bases not matched to a gene: 14. CDR3 loop: CASSRPGQGLLFNQPQHF. As DNA, the CDR3 is TGTGCCAGTAGTCGACCGGGACAGGGTCTGCTCTTCAATCAGCCCCAGCATTTT.

The CDR3 here is CASSPAGIVGTYEQYF. In DNA, the CDR3 is TGTGCCAGCTCACCAGCCGGGATTGTGGGAACCTACGAGCAGTACTTC. The chain couples TRBV18 to TRBJ2-7; D is possibly TRBD2 (5 bases). V was trimmed by 2 bases and J by 2 bases, leaving 16 bases between them. The V gene's germline CDR1 is KGHSH and CDR2 LQKENI. CDR3 length: 16 amino acids.